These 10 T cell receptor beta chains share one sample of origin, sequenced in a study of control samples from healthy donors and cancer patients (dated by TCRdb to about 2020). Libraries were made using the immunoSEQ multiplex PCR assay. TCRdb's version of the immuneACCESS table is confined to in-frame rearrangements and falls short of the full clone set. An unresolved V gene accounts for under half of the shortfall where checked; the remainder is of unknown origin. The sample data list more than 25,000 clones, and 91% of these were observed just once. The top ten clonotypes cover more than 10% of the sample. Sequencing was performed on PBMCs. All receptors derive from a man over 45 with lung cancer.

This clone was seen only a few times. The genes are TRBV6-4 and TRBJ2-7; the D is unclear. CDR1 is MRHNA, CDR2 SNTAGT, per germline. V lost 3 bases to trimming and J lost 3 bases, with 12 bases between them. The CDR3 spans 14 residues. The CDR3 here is CASSEYPGHYEQYF. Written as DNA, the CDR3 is TGTGCCAGCAGTGAATATCCTGGCCACTACGAGCAGTACTTC.

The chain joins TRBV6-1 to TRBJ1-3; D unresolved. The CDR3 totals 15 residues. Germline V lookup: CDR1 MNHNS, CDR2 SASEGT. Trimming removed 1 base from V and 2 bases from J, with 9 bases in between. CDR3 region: CASSEGLQPGNTIYF. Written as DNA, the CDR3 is TGTGCCAGCAGTGAAGGATTGCAGCCTGGAAACACCATATATTTT.

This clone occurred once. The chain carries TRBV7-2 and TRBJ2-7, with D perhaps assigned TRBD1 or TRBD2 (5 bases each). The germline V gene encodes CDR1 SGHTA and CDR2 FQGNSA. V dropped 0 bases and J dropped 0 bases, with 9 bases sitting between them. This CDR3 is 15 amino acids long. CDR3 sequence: CASSLATAVSYEQYF. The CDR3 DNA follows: TGTGCCAGCAGCTTAGCGACAGCGGTCTCCTACGAGCAGTACTTC.

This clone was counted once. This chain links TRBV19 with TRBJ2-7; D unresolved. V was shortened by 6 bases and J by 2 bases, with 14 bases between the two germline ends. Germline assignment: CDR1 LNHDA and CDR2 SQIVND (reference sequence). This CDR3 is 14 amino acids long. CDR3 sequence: CASSMNTAAYEQYF. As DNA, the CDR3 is TGTGCCAGTAGCATGAACACAGCTGCCTACGAGCAGTACTTC.

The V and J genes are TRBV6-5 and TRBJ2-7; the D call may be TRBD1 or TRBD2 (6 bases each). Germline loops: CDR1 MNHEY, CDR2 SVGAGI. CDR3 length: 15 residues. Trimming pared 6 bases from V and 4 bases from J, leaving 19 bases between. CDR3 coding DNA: TGTGCCAGCAGCCGAGGGGGGAAATCCCCGTACGAGCAGTACTTC. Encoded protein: CASSRGGKSPYEQYF.

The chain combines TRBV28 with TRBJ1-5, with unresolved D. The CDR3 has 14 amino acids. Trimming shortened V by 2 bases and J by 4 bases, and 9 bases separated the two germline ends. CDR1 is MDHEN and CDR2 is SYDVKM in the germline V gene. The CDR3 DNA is TGTGCCAGCAGTTTAAGCCAGAATAATCAGCCCCAGCATTTT. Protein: CASSLSQNNQPQHF.

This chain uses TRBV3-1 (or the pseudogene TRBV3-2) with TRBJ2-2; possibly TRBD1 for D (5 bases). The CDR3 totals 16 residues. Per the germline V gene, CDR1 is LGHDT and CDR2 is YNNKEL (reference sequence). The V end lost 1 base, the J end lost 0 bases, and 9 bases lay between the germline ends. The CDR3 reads CASSQARQPNTGELFF. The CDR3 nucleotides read TGTGCCAGCAGCCAAGCTCGACAGCCGAACACCGGGGAGCTGTTTTTT.

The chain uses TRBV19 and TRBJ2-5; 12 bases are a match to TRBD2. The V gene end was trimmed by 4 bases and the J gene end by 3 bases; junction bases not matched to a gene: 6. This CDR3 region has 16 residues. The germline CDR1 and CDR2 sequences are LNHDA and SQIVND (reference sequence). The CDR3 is CASSTRLAGDEETQYF. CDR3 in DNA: TGTGCCAGTAGTACGAGACTAGCGGGGGACGAAGAGACCCAGTACTTC.

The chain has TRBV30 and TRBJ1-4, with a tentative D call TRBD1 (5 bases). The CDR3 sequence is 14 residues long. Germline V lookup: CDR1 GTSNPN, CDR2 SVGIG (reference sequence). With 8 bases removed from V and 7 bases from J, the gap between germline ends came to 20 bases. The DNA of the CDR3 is TGTGCCGCCGGAGGAGGGGCAATAGTTGAAAAACTGTTTTTT. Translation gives CAAGGGAIVEKLFF. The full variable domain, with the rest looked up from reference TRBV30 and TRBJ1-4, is SQTIHQWPATLVQPVGSPLSLECTVEGTSNPNLYWYRQAAGRGLQLLFYSVGIGQISSEVPQNLSASRPQDRQFILSSKKLLLSDSGFYLCAAGGGAIVEKLFFGSGTQLSVL.

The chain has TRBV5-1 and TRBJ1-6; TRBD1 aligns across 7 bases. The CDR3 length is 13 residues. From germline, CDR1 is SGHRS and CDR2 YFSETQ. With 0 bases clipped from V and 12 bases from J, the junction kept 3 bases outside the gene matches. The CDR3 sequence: CASSLGDREPLHF. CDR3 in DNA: TGCGCCAGCAGCTTGGGAGACAGGGAACCCCTCCACTTT.